These 22 T cell receptor beta chains share one sample of origin, sequenced in a study of blood T cells in healthy people across ages. Together with a sample-barcoded 5' primer, a J-beta primer mix was included in a second PCR lasting about 6 to 12 cycles. TCRdb passed the 5' RACE reads through MiXCR, listing each CDR3 protein once. The profile covers approximately 880,000 distinct CDR3 sequences, with around 46% appearing a single time and 13% taken by the ten largest. Sample: blood. The receptor source for this set is a man aged 25 to 40 in good health.

This clonotype was seen only a few times. The CDR3 protein is CASSPSEGGNTEAFF. The CDR3 coding sequence is TGCGCCAGCAGCCCCTCCGAGGGGGGGAACACTGAAGCTTTCTTT. The chain has TRBV4-1 and TRBJ1-1; D is possibly TRBD1 (6 bases). Trimming took off 4 bases at V and 1 base at J, with 13 bases between the two ends. Germline CDR1 reads MGHRA; CDR2 reads YSYEKL. CDR3 length equals 15 residues.

The V gene is TRBV28, the J gene TRBJ2-3, with D maybe TRBD2 (7 bases). With 3 bases removed from V and 1 base from J, the gap between germline ends came to 20 bases. Germline loops: CDR1 MDHEN, CDR2 SYDVKM. This CDR3 contains 18 residues. CDR3 sequence reads: CASSFRGGGRQGTDTQYF. The CDR3 nucleotides are TGTGCCAGCAGTTTCCGCGGGGGCGGACGGCAAGGCACAGATACGCAGTATTTT.

This chain uses TRBV4-3 with TRBJ1-4; TRBD1 aligns across 7 bases. V shed 4 bases and J 6 bases; nucleotides not matched to a gene: 5. The CDR3 runs 14 residues. Germline CDR1 and CDR2: LGHNA and YSLEER. The CDR3 DNA sequence: TGCGCCAGCAGCCCGACAGGGTGGGATGAAAAACTGTTTTTT. Encoded protein: CASSPTGWDEKLFF.

The rearrangement uses TRBV10-3 and TRBJ1-1; 9 nucleotides match TRBD1. This CDR3 region has 16 residues. J lost 5 bases, V lost 7 bases, and 14 bases had no gene match. Germline V CDR1 and CDR2: ENHRY, SYGVKD. The CDR3 reads CAIMQGMGQGGTEAFF. The CDR3 DNA is TGTGCCATCATGCAGGGAATGGGACAGGGAGGGACTGAAGCTTTCTTT.

The chain couples TRBV24-1 to TRBJ2-6; the match to TRBD1 covers 8 bases. The trim removed 2 bases at V and 0 bases at J, leaving 5 bases unmatched. Germline V gene data show CDR1 as KGHDR and CDR2 as SFDVKD. The CDR3 extends over 18 amino acids. Here the CDR3 DNA reads TGTGCCACCAGTGATTCGGGACAGGCTAGCTCTGGGGCCAACGTCCTGACTTTC. This encodes CATSDSGQASSGANVLTF.

V usage is TRBV6-4 and J usage is TRBJ2-2; D is ambiguous. Germline-derived CDR1 and CDR2 are MRHNA and SNTAGT. This CDR3 region has 15 residues. The V end was cut by 2 bases, the J end by 0 bases, with 7 bases between. The CDR3 coding sequence is TGTGCCAGCAGTGACGGCAACACGAACACCGGGGAGCTGTTTTTT. Its protein is CASSDGNTNTGELFF.

This clonotype occurred a few times. The rearrangement joins TRBV4-3 to TRBJ2-3; D assignment may be TRBD1 or TRBD2 (5 bases each). CDR1 LGHNA and CDR2 YSLEER come from the germline V gene. Trimming cost V 1 base and J 2 bases, with 10 bases left between them. The CDR3 extends over 15 amino acids. The CDR3 loop reads CASSQGDPDTDTQYF. The CDR3 nucleotides are TGCGCCAGCAGCCAAGGGGACCCCGACACAGATACGCAGTATTTT.

The chain joins TRBV7-2 to TRBJ2-3; D not certain. V was trimmed by 8 bases and J by 1 base, leaving 16 bases between them. Germline CDR1 and CDR2: SGHTA and FQGNSA. The CDR3 contains 15 residues. The CDR3 DNA reads TGTGCCAGCCCGGCAGGACCTCTCCGCACAGATACGCAGTATTTT. Protein product: CASPAGPLRTDTQYF.

CDR3 loop: CASSERTGPNQPQHF. The DNA for the CDR3 is TGTGCCAGCAGCGAACGGACAGGGCCCAATCAGCCCCAGCATTTT. The genes are TRBV7-2 and TRBJ1-5; 8 nucleotides agree with TRBD1. CDR3 length equals 15 residues. CDR1 is SGHTA, CDR2 FQGNSA, per germline. V lost 5 bases to trimming and J lost 3 bases; unmatched junction nucleotides: 6.

CDR3 nucleotides: TGTGCCAGCAGTGCCGCGGGAGGACAATTCACAGATACGCAGTATTTT. It codes for CASSAAGGQFTDTQYF. The J gene is TRBJ2-3, the V gene TRBV25-1; TRBD2 aligns across 8 bases. This CDR3 is 16 amino acids long. Germline V gives CDR1 MGHDK, CDR2 SYGVNS. V gave up 4 bases and J gave up 2 bases; unmatched junction bases: 8.

This clonotype was observed a handful of times. This sequence joins TRBV27 and TRBJ2-6; weak D call: TRBD2 (5 bases). The germline gives CDR1 MNHEY, CDR2 SMNVEV (reference sequence). Deletions cut 9 bases from V and 2 bases from J, with 11 bases between. The CDR3 runs 14 residues. The CDR3 sequence is CASTRVTGANVLTF. DNA of the CDR3: TGTGCCAGTACTAGGGTAACTGGGGCCAACGTCCTGACTTTC.

This clonotype showed up just once. The rearrangement joins TRBV20-1 to TRBJ1-5; TRBD1 matches at 7 bases. V shed 5 bases, J shed 7 bases, and the junction held 11 bases outside the gene matches. The CDR3 loop spans 14 amino acids. In germline, CDR1 is DFQATT, CDR2 SNEGSKA (reference sequence). CDR3 nucleotide sequence: TGCAGTGCTCGGAGACAGGGAAAGGACCAGCCCCAGCATTTT. Translation: CSARRQGKDQPQHF.

The sample holds many counts of this clonotype. CDR3 region: CASSLGAGGGYEQYF. Written as DNA, the CDR3 is TGTGCCAGCAGTTTAGGTGCAGGGGGTGGGTACGAGCAGTACTTC. V usage is TRBV27 and J usage is TRBJ2-7, with TRBD1 identical over 7 bases. With V trimmed by 2 bases and J by 4 bases, 8 bases remained unmatched. Germline V gene sequence: CDR1 MNHEY, CDR2 SMNVEV (reference sequence). This CDR3 has 15 residues.

This clonotype has just a few counts. This sequence joins TRBV29-1 and TRBJ1-4, with D perhaps matching TRBD1 (5 bases). V lost 5 bases and J lost 6, with 16 bases in between. CDR1 is SQVTM, CDR2 ANQGSEA, per germline. This CDR3 comprises 14 residues. The DNA of the CDR3 is TGCAGCGTTCGACCTGGGACCGTCGATGAAAAACTGTTTTTT. Its translation is CSVRPGTVDEKLFF.

This CDR3 reads CASSSPQGALGEQYF. The CDR3 DNA sequence: TGTGCCAGCAGTTCCCCACAGGGGGCACTGGGGGAGCAGTACTTC. V gene TRBV12-3 or TRBV12-4 combines with J gene TRBJ2-5; TRBD1 matches at 9 bases. Trimming took 4 bases from V and 11 from J; bases not matched to a gene: 14. CDR3 length equals 15 residues.

This rearrangement joins TRBV2 to TRBJ1-6; no definite D call. Deletions cut 7 bases from V and 7 bases from J, with 8 bases between. Germline values: CDR1 SNHLY, CDR2 FYNNEI. This CDR3 is built from 12 residues. For the CDR3, the DNA is TGTGCCAGCACAGAGAGCAATTCACCCCTCCACTTT. Protein sequence: CASTESNSPLHF.

J is TRBJ1-6 and V is TRBV7-2; TRBD1 agrees at 7 bases. Germline V gene data show CDR1 as SGHTA and CDR2 as FQGNSA. The CDR3 consists of 19 residues. V trimming: 5 bases; J trimming: 0 bases; junction bases outside the gene matches: 13. The chain's CDR3 is CASSNFGDRLSSYNSPLHF. The CDR3 DNA is TGTGCCAGCAGCAATTTCGGGGACAGATTGAGCTCCTATAATTCACCCCTCCACTTT.

This chain links TRBV4-3 with TRBJ2-1, with TRBD2 matching over 7 bases. The V segment lost 2 bases and the J segment 2 bases; nucleotides outside the gene matches: 6. Germline V gene lookup returns CDR1 LGHNA and CDR2 YSLEER. This CDR3 contains 16 residues. The CDR3 protein is CASSQSGRGAYNEQFF. CDR3 coding DNA: TGCGCCAGCAGCCAATCAGGACGGGGGGCCTACAATGAGCAGTTCTTC.

V usage is TRBV6-5 and J usage is TRBJ1-1; D ambiguous. CDR3 length: 13 residues. Per the germline V gene, CDR1 is MNHEY and CDR2 is SVGAGI. Trimming took off 8 bases at V and 1 base at J, with 11 bases between the two ends. CDR3 bases: TGTGCCAGCCGACCCTTCGCGAACACTGAAGCTTTCTTT. It yields the protein CASRPFANTEAFF.

This chain connects TRBV14 to TRBJ2-7, with D possibly matching TRBD1 (6 bases). Germline V lookup: CDR1 SGHDN, CDR2 FVKESK. Deletions cut 0 bases from V and 3 bases from J, with 9 bases between. This CDR3 is 14 amino acids long. Here the CDR3 DNA reads TGTGCCAGCAGCCAAGACACAGGGATCTACGAGCAGTACTTC. It specifies CASSQDTGIYEQYF.

This clonotype came up a few times. The V and J genes are TRBV18 and TRBJ1-6; no clear D gene. The ends were cut back, 3 bases at V and 5 bases at J, with 5 bases in the middle. This CDR3 is 13 amino acids long. Germline V gene lookup returns CDR1 KGHSH and CDR2 LQKENI. The CDR3 here is CASSPGDNSPLHF. For the CDR3, the DNA is TGTGCCAGCTCACCGGGAGATAATTCACCCCTCCACTTT. Full variable domain (remainder filled in from reference TRBV18 and TRBJ1-6): NAGVMQNPRHLVRRRGQEARLRCSPMKGHSHVYWYRQLPEEGLKFMVYLQKENIIDESGMPKERFSAEFPKEGPSILRIQQVVRGDSAAYFCASSPGDNSPLHFGNGTRLTVT.

The V and J genes are TRBV24-1 and TRBJ2-5, with D uncertain. This CDR3 has 14 residues. Trimming pared 1 base from V and 2 bases from J, leaving 7 bases between. Germline lookup yields CDR1 KGHDR and CDR2 SFDVKD. The CDR3 here is CATSDLGRQETQYF. The DNA of the CDR3 is TGTGCCACCAGTGATTTAGGACGGCAAGAGACCCAGTACTTC.